These T cell receptor beta chains were read from a single sample in a study of beta chain features in type 1 diabetes. Assay used: immunoSEQ multiplex PCR; TCRdb lists only in-frame clones, some missing. This table has around 360,000 clones, over 10% appearing once. Sequenced material: naive CD4+ T cells from blood. These receptors originate from a woman between 18 and 29 years old with type 1 diabetes. Both conserved end residues are part of each CDR3. A D gene is named only where the DNA matches it firmly. Clone sizes are given selectively: once, few, many, or a class where the clone is expanded.

D | J | size | V | DNA | CDR3
TRBD1 | TRBJ1-1 | few | TRBV23-1 | TGCGCCAGCAGTCAAGGACAGGGCCAGAACACTGAAGCTTTCTTT | CASSQGQGQNTEAFF
TRBD2 | TRBJ2-5 | - | TRBV11-2 | TGTGCCAGCAGCCGACTTAGGACTAGCGGGGGACAAGAGACCCAGTACTTC | CASSRLRTSGGQETQYF
TRBD1 | TRBJ2-1 | - | TRBV10-3 | TGTGCCATCAGCACAGAGGGGGCTCGCAATGAGCAGTTCTTC | CAISTEGARNEQFF
TRBD1 | TRBJ1-2 | - | TRBV6-5 | TGTGCCAGCAGTCGCGGACAGGGTAGCTATGGCTACACCTTC | CASSRGQGSYGYTF
- | TRBJ2-1 | - | TRBV7-2 | TGTGCCAGCAGCTCGACTATGTACAATGAGCAGTTCTTC | CASSSTMYNEQFF
- | TRBJ1-1 | - | TRBV7-9 | TGTGCCAGCAGCGTGGACACGAACACTGAAGCTTTCTTT | CASSVDTNTEAFF
TRBD2 | TRBJ2-3 | few | TRBV23-1 | TGCGCCAGCAGTCAATCGTGGGCGGGAGCGGGTACAGATACGCAGTATTTT | CASSQSWAGAGTDTQYF
TRBD1 | TRBJ2-1 | few | TRBV7-9 | TGTGCCAGCAGCTTAGCCGGGACAGGGAACTACAATGAGCAGTTCTTC | CASSLAGTGNYNEQFF
TRBD1 | TRBJ2-7 | - | TRBV11-2 | TGTGCCAGCAGCGCACTCAAACAGGGGGTGCAGTACTTC | CASSALKQGVQYF
TRBD1 | TRBJ2-5 | - | TRBV30 | TGTGCCTGGACCCTCGGGACAGATCAAGAGACCCAGTACTTC | CAWTLGTDQETQYF
TRBD2 | TRBJ2-7 | - | TRBV19 | TGTGCCAGTACCCCGGGACTAGCGGCCTCCTACGAGCAGTACTTC | CASTPGLAASYEQYF
TRBD1 | TRBJ2-3 | few | TRBV7-8 | TGTGCCAGCAGCTTCGTCCGGGACAGACCTGAAGGGAGCACAGATACGCAGTATTTT | CASSFVRDRPEGSTDTQYF
- | TRBJ2-7 | - | TRBV6-5 | TGTGCCAGCAGTCCCCGTCACTCACTATACGAGCAGTACTTC | CASSPRHSLYEQYF
- | TRBJ1-2 | - | TRBV7-2 | TGTGCCAGCAGCTTGCAGGGGTATGGCTACACCTTC | CASSLQGYGYTF
- | TRBJ2-7 | few | TRBV5-1 | TGCGCCAGCAGCTTGAACGACAGATTACCGCTCGAGCAGTACTTC | CASSLNDRLPLEQYF
- | TRBJ2-5 | few | TRBV11-3 | TGTGCCAGCAGCCCCCAAGACAGGAAAGAGACCCAGTACTTC | CASSPQDRKETQYF
TRBD2 | TRBJ2-3 | few | TRBV4-1 | TGCGCCAGCAGCCAAGTGGGCGGGGGGGCCCTGCACCTCACAGATACGCAGTATTTT | CASSQVGGGALHLTDTQYF
TRBD1 | TRBJ2-3 | - | TRBV2 | TGTGCCAGCAGCCGGGACAGATACACAGATACGCAGTATTTT | CASSRDRYTDTQYF
- | TRBJ1-5 | - | TRBV27 | TGTGCCAGCAGTGCCCGGCGGGTGGGTGATCAGCCCCAGCATTTT | CASSARRVGDQPQHF
TRBD2 | TRBJ2-1 | few | TRBV28 | TGTGCCAGCAGCCCTAGCGGGAGTCGGTTCAATGAGCAGTTCTTC | CASSPSGSRFNEQFF
- | TRBJ2-2 | few | TRBV6-5 | TGTGCCAGCAGTACAGGGAATACCGGGGAGCTGTTTTTT | CASSTGNTGELFF
- | TRBJ2-7 | few | TRBV7-3 | TGTGCCAGCAGCCCCTCGGGCGGGATCTCCTACGAGCAGTACTTC | CASSPSGGISYEQYF
- | TRBJ2-7 | - | TRBV29-1 | TGCAGCGTTGATCAGGGCAGCTACGAGCAGTACTTC | CSVDQGSYEQYF
TRBD2 | TRBJ2-7 | few | TRBV7-2 | TGTGCCAGCAGCGGCCCCGGGACTAGCGGGAGTTGGTTATCCTACGAGCAGTACTTC | CASSGPGTSGSWLSYEQYF
- | TRBJ2-3 | - | TRBV5-1 | TGCGCCAGCAGCTGGGGCCCCGGCACAGATACGCAGTATTTT | CASSWGPGTDTQYF
TRBD1 | TRBJ1-1 | few | TRBV7-2 | TGTGCCAGCAGCTTGGGACAGTTAAACACTGAAGCTTTCTTT | CASSLGQLNTEAFF
- | TRBJ1-5 | - | TRBV5-1 | TGCGCCAGCAGCCTAAACGGAAGGAGAGATCAGCCCCAGCATTTT | CASSLNGRRDQPQHF
TRBD2 | TRBJ2-5 | few | TRBV6-1 | TGTGCCAGCAGCGAAGTGGGACTAGCGGGAGCGGGGCAAGAGACCCAGTACTTC | CASSEVGLAGAGQETQYF
- | TRBJ1-2 | few | TRBV28 | TGTGCCAGCAGCCTGGGGGGCTATGGCTACACCTTC | CASSLGGYGYTF
- | TRBJ2-5 | few | TRBV29-1 | TGCAGCGTTGGGCGGAGGGTAGCAGAGACCCAGTACTTC | CSVGRRVAETQYF
TRBD2 | TRBJ2-5 | - | TRBV9 | TGTGCCAGCAGCGGTCCGATAGCGGGAGGAGGCGAGACCCAGTACTTC | CASSGPIAGGGETQYF
- | TRBJ2-7 | - | TRBV6-1 | TGTGCCAGCAGTGAAGGCGCCTCGGGGGTCTACGAGCAGTACTTC | CASSEGASGVYEQYF
- | TRBJ2-5 | - | TRBV11-2 | TGTGCCAGCAGCTTGTGGGCAGCACAAGAGACCCAGTACTTC | CASSLWAAQETQYF
- | TRBJ2-1 | few | TRBV18 | TGTGCCAGCTCACCACCGGCCCAAGGACAGAACAATGAGCAGTTCTTC | CASSPPAQGQNNEQFF
- | TRBJ2-3 | few | TRBV7-2 | TGTGCCAGCAGCTTAGATTCGGCGGGATTGCGTTCAGATACGCAGTATTTT | CASSLDSAGLRSDTQYF
TRBD1 | TRBJ1-1 | few | TRBV10-3 | TGTGCCATCAGTGAGCCTACCATCGGGGGACAGGCTTTCTTT | CAISEPTIGGQAFF